The 16 T cell receptor beta chains reported below all come from one sample, sequenced in a study of CD8 T cells in ankylosing spondylitis. These receptors lack a known antigen. Study outcomes and limitations: Characteristic of ankylosing spondylitis blood, it appeared, was a TCR beta motif comprising several highly homologous variants.

TCRdb reprocessed the 5' RACE reads via MiXCR and lists one record per CDR3 protein. The table has about 800,000 distinct CDR3 sequences, 10% to 15% seen once. Sequences were obtained from blood, either unsorted or a sorted T cell fraction (not recorded which). These receptor sequences come from a male donor with ankylosing spondylitis.

The chain links TRBV18 to TRBJ1-2, with D unclear. CDR1 and CDR2 (germline): KGHSH, LQKENI. The ends were cut back, 2 bases at V and 4 bases at J, with 11 bases in the middle. The CDR3 consists of 14 residues. Written as DNA, the CDR3 is TGTGCCAGCTCACCAGACCTCCCCATCTATGGCTACACCTTC. This codes for CASSPDLPIYGYTF.

This clonotype showed up many times. The gene calls are TRBV7-2 and TRBJ1-4, with TRBD1 as a possible D gene (6 bases). The CDR3 is made up of 14 amino acids. Trimming removed 2 bases from V and 8 bases from J, with 12 bases in between. Germline lookup yields CDR1 SGHTA and CDR2 FQGNSA. The DNA for the CDR3 is TGTGCCAGCAGCTTACAGGGGCTGGGGGAAAAACTGTTTTTT. It is translated as CASSLQGLGEKLFF.

This clonotype was recorded a few times. V usage is TRBV10-3 and J usage is TRBJ2-7; 9 bases map to TRBD2. Germline V gene lookup returns CDR1 ENHRY and CDR2 SYGVKD. V lost 4 bases to trimming and J lost 5 bases; unmatched junction nucleotides: 3. The CDR3 has 13 amino acids. CDR3 nucleotides: TGTGCCATCAGTGGGGGACTAGCTAACGAGCAGTACTTC. Translation: CAISGGLANEQYF.

This clonotype was picked up many times. V gene TRBV29-1 combines with J gene TRBJ2-3; 7 nucleotides match TRBD1. V gave up 6 bases and J gave up 1 base; unmatched junction bases: 1. CDR3 length: 12 amino acids. Germline CDR1 and CDR2: SQVTM and ANQGSEA. The CDR3 region is CSVGQRTDTQYF. As DNA, the CDR3 is TGCAGCGTGGGACAGCGCACAGATACGCAGTATTTT.

This sequence joins TRBV7-9 and TRBJ2-3; no reliable D call. This CDR3 is built from 15 residues. The germline CDR1 and CDR2 sequences are SEHNR and FQNEAQ (reference sequence). Deletions cut 2 bases from V and 6 bases from J, with 15 bases between. DNA for the CDR3: TGTGCCAGCAGCTTAACGGGCAGTATTACTGATACGCAGTATTTT. It codes for CASSLTGSITDTQYF.

J is TRBJ1-1 and V is TRBV6-2 or TRBV6-3; D perhaps matches TRBD1 (6 bases). The CDR3 covers 11 residues. Germline assignment: CDR1 MNHEY and CDR2 SVGEGT. Trimming stripped 6 bases from V and 6 bases from J, with 8 bases between. The CDR3 is CASRTGPEAFF. The CDR3 nucleotides are TGTGCCAGCAGAACAGGGCCTGAAGCTTTCTTT.

The V gene is TRBV19, the J gene TRBJ2-7; 8 nucleotides line up with TRBD1. The CDR3 extends over 14 amino acids. Germline values: CDR1 LNHDA, CDR2 SQIVND (reference sequence). V dropped 6 bases and J dropped 2; count of bases not matched to a gene: 6. As DNA, the CDR3 is TGTGCCAGTAGGCAGGGGGCGCGTGCCTACGAGCAGTACTTC. Its protein is CASRQGARAYEQYF.

The rearrangement links TRBV20-1 to TRBJ2-7; D is unclear. Per the germline V gene, CDR1 is DFQATT and CDR2 is SNEGSKA (reference sequence). CDR3 size: 12 residues. Trimming removed 4 bases at V and 4 bases at J, with 11 bases between. The CDR3 coding sequence is TGCAGTGCTACGATAGGAGCATACGAGCAGTACTTC. Amino acids: CSATIGAYEQYF.

The table lists this clonotype with a few counts. The chain recombines TRBV18 with TRBJ2-3; no firm D call. V was shortened by 6 bases and J by 1 base, with 14 bases between the two germline ends. This CDR3 is 15 amino acids long. The germline V gene encodes CDR1 KGHSH and CDR2 LQKENI. The chain's CDR3 is CASSTSASRTDTQYF. The CDR3 region has the DNA TGTGCCAGCTCTACCAGCGCCTCCCGCACAGATACGCAGTATTTT.

There are many counts of this clonotype. V gene TRBV4-3 combines with J gene TRBJ2-5; TRBD2 aligns across 7 bases. The CDR3 length is 15 residues. CDR1 and CDR2 from the germline V gene are LGHNA and YSLEER. V was clipped by 1 base and J by 5 bases; unmatched bases: 7. DNA for the CDR3: TGCGCCAGCAGCCAAGTGACTAGGGAGGGCGAGACCCAGTACTTC. It is translated as CASSQVTREGETQYF.

The genes are TRBV27 and TRBJ2-1; TRBD2 matches 7 bases. The CDR3 contains 19 residues. The V gene end was trimmed by 6 bases and the J gene end by 1 base; junction bases not matched to a gene: 18. CDR1 is MNHEY, CDR2 SMNVEV, per germline (reference sequence). The CDR3 DNA is TGTGCCAGCAGCCTTACCCTAGGGGCGGGGGTCTTTTCCTACAATGAGCAGTTCTTC. It yields the protein CASSLTLGAGVFSYNEQFF.

This clonotype came up a few times. This may come from a read error, since a much larger clone is one base off. The chain recombines TRBV4-2 with TRBJ1-5; D is ambiguous. V lost 0 bases and J 4 bases, leaving 4 bases between the germline ends. The CDR3 loop spans 13 amino acids. Germline loops: CDR1 LGHNA, CDR2 YNFKEQ. The DNA of the CDR3 is TGTGCCAGCAGCCAAGAAAGAAATCAGCCCCAGCATTTT. This sequence encodes CASSQERNQPQHF.

This clonotype has only a few counts. The V gene is TRBV5-1, the J gene TRBJ2-1; TRBD2 aligns across 12 bases. J gave up 5 bases and V 4 bases, and 4 bases lay outside the gene matches. The CDR3 covers 15 residues. Germline loops: CDR1 SGHRS, CDR2 YFSETQ. CDR3 nucleotide sequence: TGCGCCAGCAGCATGGGACTAGCGGGTAACAATGAGCAGTTCTTC. Translation gives CASSMGLAGNNEQFF. The entire variable domain, with the rest obtained from reference TRBV5-1 and TRBJ2-1, is as follows: KAGVTQTPRYLIKTRGQQVTLSCSPISGHRSVSWYQQTPGQGLQFLFEYFSETQRNKGNFPGRFSGRQFSNSRSEMNVSTLELGDSALYLCASSMGLAGNNEQFFGPGTRLTVL.

This clonotype was found a few times. The junction shows a germline mismatch at one end, possibly a read error. The genes are TRBV5-1 and TRBJ1-2, with 8 bases matching TRBD1. The V gene's germline CDR1 is SGHRS and CDR2 YFSETQ. CDR3 length: 11 amino acids. The CDR3 is CASSFGDRPFF. The CDR3 DNA sequence: TGCGCCAGCAGCTTCGGGGACAGGCCCTTCTTC.

The gene calls are TRBV29-1 and TRBJ2-1, with TRBD1 identical over 7 bases. The CDR3 covers 14 residues. V shed 5 bases, J shed 5 bases, and the junction held 9 bases outside the gene matches. The germline CDR1 and CDR2 sequences are SQVTM and ANQGSEA. This chain's CDR3 is CSVNRGFGDNEQFF. DNA for the CDR3: TGCAGCGTTAACAGGGGATTCGGCGACAATGAGCAGTTCTTC.

CDR3 coding DNA: TGTGCCAGCAGCGTAGGGGCAGTTCGCACAGATACGCAGTATTTT. It codes for CASSVGAVRTDTQYF. V and J are TRBV9 and TRBJ2-3; D gene uncertain. Germline V CDR1 and CDR2: SGDLS, YYNGEE. This CDR3 comprises 15 residues. With 0 bases removed from V and 1 base from J, the gap between germline ends came to 9 bases. The full variable domain, its missing parts supplied by reference TRBV9 and TRBJ2-3, is DSGVTQTPKHLITATGQRVTLRCSPRSGDLSVYWYQQSLDQGLQFLIQYYNGEERAKGNILERFSAQQFPDLHSELNLSSLELGDSALYFCASSVGAVRTDTQYFGPGTRLTVL.